Presented here are 24 T cell receptor beta chains from one specimen sequenced in a study of lymphopenia after photon versus proton radiotherapy (dated by TCRdb to 2018 to 2020). The library was built by means of the immunoSEQ multiplex PCR assay. TCRdb holds this immuneACCESS table with in-frame rearrangements only. Some clones are missing; in checked studies, unresolved V genes explain under half, and the rest has no known cause. The sample contains fewer than 45,000 clones, roughly 86% of them found a single time. The ten largest clones add up to around a tenth of the sample. Specimen: peripheral blood, collected from a patient treated with proton-based radiotherapy. The receptors come from an older woman with pancreatic cancer. Some clones in this sample may be carry-over from other donors' samples.

This clone came up a few times. This chain uses TRBV28 with TRBJ2-1, with D possibly matching TRBD1 (6 bases). Trimming removed 6 bases at V and 0 bases at J, with 12 bases between. The CDR3 is made up of 15 amino acids. Germline values: CDR1 MDHEN, CDR2 SYDVKM. The DNA of the CDR3 is TGTGCCAGCAGAGCCTCGGACAGCTCCTACAATGAGCAGTTCTTC. Encoded protein: CASRASDSSYNEQFF. Full variable domain (missing parts from reference TRBV28 and TRBJ2-1): DVKVTQSSRYLVKRTGEKVFLECVQDMDHENMFWYRQDPGLGLRLIYFSYDVKMKEKGDIPEGYSVSREKKERFSLILESASTNQTSMYLCASRASDSSYNEQFFGPGTRLTVL.

The V and J genes are TRBV6-4 and TRBJ1-5; D gene uncertain. There are 17 residues in the CDR3. Germline CDR1 is MRHNA and CDR2 is SNTAGT. Trimming removed 0 bases at V and 0 bases at J, with 12 bases between. CDR3 in DNA: TGTGCCAGCAGTGACTCGAGGCAGGAATATAGCAATCAGCCCCAGCATTTT. Translating it yields CASSDSRQEYSNQPQHF.

The V gene is TRBV28, the J gene TRBJ2-1; 7 bases fit TRBD2. With V trimmed by 7 bases and J by 0 bases, 9 bases remained unmatched. The germline CDR1 and CDR2 sequences are MDHEN and SYDVKM. This CDR3 is built from 16 residues. CDR3 DNA: TGTGCCAGCACCGATCCGTCGGGGGGCTCCTACAATGAGCAGTTCTTC. This codes for CASTDPSGGSYNEQFF.

This clone was recorded a few times. The genes are TRBV19 and TRBJ2-7; no firm D call. Germline V gives CDR1 LNHDA, CDR2 SQIVND (reference sequence). Trimming removed 0 bases at V and 2 bases at J, with 8 bases between. CDR3 length: 14 amino acids. The CDR3 nucleotides read TGTGCCAGTAGTATAGATACCACCGCCTACGAGCAGTACTTC. This codes for CASSIDTTAYEQYF. Based on the CDR3 plus reference TRBV19 and TRBJ2-7, the full variable domain is DGGITQSPKYLFRKEGQNVTLSCEQNLNHDAMYWYRQDPGQGLRLIYYSQIVNDFQKGDIAEGYSVSREKKESFPLTVTSAQKNPTAFYLCASSIDTTAYEQYFGPGTRLTVT.

The chain combines TRBV11-2 with TRBJ2-6; D gene unclear. This CDR3 region has 17 residues. Germline V CDR1 and CDR2: SGHAT, FQNNGV. The V gene lost 5 bases and the J gene lost 1 base, with 15 bases spanning the gap. The CDR3 region is CASSISVAGSGANVLTF. The CDR3 region has the DNA TGTGCCAGCAGCATCTCGGTGGCAGGTTCTGGGGCCAACGTCCTGACTTTC.

This chain connects TRBV9 to TRBJ1-6; no firm D call. V was clipped by 6 bases and J by 5 bases, with 12 bases between them. CDR1 SGDLS and CDR2 YYNGEE come from the germline V gene. There are 14 residues in the CDR3. CDR3 sequence reads: CASTTGSNNSPLHF. DNA of the CDR3: TGTGCCAGCACCACCGGGTCGAATAATTCACCCCTCCACTTT.

The chain carries TRBV4-3 and TRBJ2-3; 12 bases align to TRBD2. Germline values: CDR1 LGHNA, CDR2 YSLEER. V gave up 0 bases and J gave up 4 bases; unmatched junction bases: 2. The CDR3 runs 16 residues. The CDR3 DNA reads TGCGCCAGCAGCCAAGAACTAGCGGGAGGCCCAGATACGCAGTATTTT. This gives the protein CASSQELAGGPDTQYF.

V usage is TRBV27 and J usage is TRBJ1-1; 10 nucleotides match TRBD1. V lost 5 bases, J lost 0 bases, and 3 bases stayed unmatched. The CDR3 extends over 15 amino acids. CDR1 MNHEY and CDR2 SMNVEV come from the germline V gene (reference sequence). CDR3 loop: CASSPGTGVNTEAFF. CDR3 nucleotides: TGTGCCAGCAGTCCCGGGACAGGGGTGAACACTGAAGCTTTCTTT.

The chain recombines TRBV6-6 with TRBJ2-7; 9 bases are a match to TRBD1. V lost 10 bases, J lost 5 bases, and 9 bases stayed unmatched. CDR3 length: 13 residues. The germline V gene has CDR1 MNHNY and CDR2 SVGAGI (reference sequence). Here the CDR3 DNA reads TGTGCCACCGAAAGGGACAGGGAAGACGAGCAGTACTTC. It is translated as CATERDREDEQYF.

The rearrangement uses TRBV5-1 and TRBJ2-2, with 8 bases matching TRBD1. Losses at the gene ends were 6 bases for V and 4 bases for J; bases not matched to a gene: 8. Germline V gene lookup returns CDR1 SGHRS and CDR2 YFSETQ. The CDR3 extends over 15 amino acids. Here the CDR3 reads CASNRQGPTTGELFF. DNA of the CDR3: TGCGCCAGCAATCGACAGGGGCCGACCACCGGGGAGCTGTTTTTT.

J is TRBJ2-7 and V is TRBV7-2, with D uncertain. This CDR3 spans 13 amino acids. Germline lookup yields CDR1 SGHTA and CDR2 FQGNSA. V dropped 1 base and J dropped 2 bases, with 6 bases sitting between them. The DNA for the CDR3 is TGTGCCAGCAGCTTAGTAGGGACCTACGAGCAGTACTTC. Its translation: CASSLVGTYEQYF.

This rearrangement joins TRBV6-6 to TRBJ1-5; D is possibly TRBD1 (5 bases). Deletions cut 2 bases from V and 2 bases from J, with 7 bases between. CDR1 and CDR2 from the germline V gene are MNHNY and SVGAGI (reference sequence). The CDR3 has 14 residues. Here the CDR3 reads CASSYGGGNQPQHF. CDR3 DNA sequence: TGTGCCAGCAGTTACGGGGGAGGCAATCAGCCCCAGCATTTT.

The V and J genes are TRBV15 and TRBJ1-1, with D perhaps matching TRBD1 (5 bases). Between the trimmed V and J ends, which lost 0 bases and 1 base, there was a span of 12 bases. There are 16 residues in the CDR3. The germline V gene has CDR1 LNHNV and CDR2 YYDKDF (reference sequence). The CDR3: CATSRERGLENTEAFF. CDR3 sequence (DNA): TGTGCCACCAGCAGAGAGCGGGGCTTGGAGAACACTGAAGCTTTCTTT.

The chain recombines TRBV25-1 with TRBJ2-3; possible D gene TRBD2, 5 bases. This CDR3 is 14 amino acids long. Trimming pared 4 bases from V and 3 bases from J, leaving 11 bases between. From germline, CDR1 is MGHDK and CDR2 SYGVNS. The CDR3 DNA reads TGTGCCAGCAGTGCTAGCAGTCGTACAGATACGCAGTATTTT. Amino acids: CASSASSRTDTQYF.

V gene TRBV6-5 combines with J gene TRBJ2-4; D is perhaps TRBD1 (5 bases). The V end lost 2 bases, the J end lost 0 bases, and 11 bases lay between the germline ends. The CDR3 loop spans 16 amino acids. CDR1 MNHEY and CDR2 SVGAGI come from the germline V gene. The DNA for the CDR3 is TGTGCCAGCAGTTACGGGCAGGGTTTAGCCAAAAACATTCAGTACTTC. Encoded protein: CASSYGQGLAKNIQYF.

The V and J genes are TRBV2 and TRBJ1-1, with 7 positions matching TRBD1. Trimming cost V 5 bases and J 5 bases; bases outside gene matches: 5. The length of the CDR3 is 13 residues. CDR1 is SNHLY, CDR2 FYNNEI, per germline. CDR3: CASSNLDRTEAFF. CDR3 bases: TGTGCCAGCAGTAATTTGGACAGGACTGAAGCTTTCTTT.

This rearrangement joins TRBV6-4 to TRBJ1-2; unclear D gene. Trimming pared 10 bases from V and 0 bases from J, leaving 6 bases between. Germline CDR1 MRHNA, CDR2 SNTAGT. This CDR3 is built from 11 residues. The CDR3: CATLANYGYTF. Written as DNA, the CDR3 is TGTGCCACGTTAGCTAACTATGGCTACACCTTC.

The V call is TRBV18, the J call TRBJ1-2; D gene ambiguous. Deletions cut 1 base from V and 4 bases from J, with 7 bases between. Germline V gene lookup returns CDR1 KGHSH and CDR2 LQKENI. There are 13 residues in the CDR3. The CDR3 sequence: CASSPQEAYGYTF. The CDR3 DNA is TGTGCCAGCTCACCACAGGAGGCCTATGGCTACACCTTC.

The chain couples TRBV11-2 to TRBJ2-3; D might be TRBD2 (6 bases). Germline CDR1 and CDR2: SGHAT and FQNNGV. CDR3 size: 15 residues. V shed 5 bases and J shed 0 bases, with 12 bases lying between them. CDR3 sequence (DNA): TGTGCCAGCAGCGTACAGGCGGGAAGCACAGATACGCAGTATTTT. Translated: CASSVQAGSTDTQYF. Based on the CDR3 plus reference TRBV11-2 and TRBJ2-3, the full variable domain is EAGVAQSPRYKIIEKRQSVAFWCNPISGHATLYWYQQILGQGPKLLIQFQNNGVVDDSQLPKDRFSAERLKGVDSTLKIQPAKLEDSAVYLCASSVQAGSTDTQYFGPGTRLTVL.

The chain uses TRBV28 and TRBJ2-1, with D possibly TRBD2 on 5 matching bases. The CDR3 has 14 residues. V was pared by 11 bases and J by 6 bases, with 20 bases between. CDR1 is MDHEN and CDR2 is SYDVKM in the germline V gene. CDR3 sequence reads: CAWRARASINEQFF. CDR3 sequence (DNA): TGTGCCTGGCGCGCGAGGGCCTCTATCAATGAGCAGTTCTTC.

The rearrangement uses TRBV11-2 and TRBJ2-5; TRBD1 matches 7 bases. The germline V gene encodes CDR1 SGHAT and CDR2 FQNNGV. V lost 5 bases and J lost 0; bases outside the gene matches: 6. This CDR3 contains 15 residues. CDR3 amino acids: CASSLRGQYQETQYF. The CDR3 DNA sequence: TGTGCCAGCAGCCTCAGGGGACAGTACCAAGAGACCCAGTACTTC. The full variable domain, in which reference TRBV11-2 and TRBJ2-5 provide the parts outside the CDR3, is EAGVAQSPRYKIIEKRQSVAFWCNPISGHATLYWYQQILGQGPKLLIQFQNNGVVDDSQLPKDRFSAERLKGVDSTLKIQPAKLEDSAVYLCASSLRGQYQETQYFGPGTRLLVL.

The V gene is TRBV29-1, the J gene TRBJ1-1; TRBD1 might be the D (5 bases). Trimming cost V 4 bases and J 6 bases, with 18 bases left between them. The germline V gene has CDR1 SQVTM and CDR2 ANQGSEA. The CDR3 consists of 14 residues. CDR3 in DNA: TGCAGCGTTGGGCGGGCCGGGGCGAGGGCTGAAGCTTTCTTT. Its protein product is CSVGRAGARAEAFF.

The chain recombines TRBV25-1 with TRBJ1-1, with 10 bases that match TRBD1. Germline CDR1 is MGHDK and CDR2 is SYGVNS. The CDR3 contains 15 residues. Trimming took 6 bases from V and 5 from J; bases not matched to a gene: 9. CDR3 DNA sequence: TGTGCCAGCAGCCATGGGTGGGACAGGGGTACTGAAGCTTTCTTT. Translating gives CASSHGWDRGTEAFF.

The V call is TRBV27, the J call TRBJ1-1; D is undetermined. The CDR3 spans 13 residues. Trimming left V 8 bases short and J 1 base short, with 11 bases between. CDR1 MNHEY and CDR2 SMNVEV come from the germline V gene (reference sequence). CDR3 protein: CASRKLGNTEAFF. The CDR3 nucleotides read TGTGCCAGCCGTAAACTGGGGAACACTGAAGCTTTCTTT.